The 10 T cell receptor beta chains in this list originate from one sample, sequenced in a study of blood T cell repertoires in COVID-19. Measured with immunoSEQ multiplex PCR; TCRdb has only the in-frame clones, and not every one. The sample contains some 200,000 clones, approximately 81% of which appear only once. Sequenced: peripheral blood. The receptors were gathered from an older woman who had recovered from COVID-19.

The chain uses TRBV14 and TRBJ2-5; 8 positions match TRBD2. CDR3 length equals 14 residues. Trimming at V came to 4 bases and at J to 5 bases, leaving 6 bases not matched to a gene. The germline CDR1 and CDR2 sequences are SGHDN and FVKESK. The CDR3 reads CASSPLGLEETQYF. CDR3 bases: TGTGCCAGCAGCCCTCTGGGACTAGAGGAGACCCAGTACTTC.

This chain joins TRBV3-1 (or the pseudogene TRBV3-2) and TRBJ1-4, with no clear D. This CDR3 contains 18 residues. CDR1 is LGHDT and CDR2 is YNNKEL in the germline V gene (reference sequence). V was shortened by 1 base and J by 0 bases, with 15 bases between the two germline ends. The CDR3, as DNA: TGTGCCAGCAGCCAAGTCGCCGAAACGAGGGCAACTAATGAAAAACTGTTTTTT. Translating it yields CASSQVAETRATNEKLFF.

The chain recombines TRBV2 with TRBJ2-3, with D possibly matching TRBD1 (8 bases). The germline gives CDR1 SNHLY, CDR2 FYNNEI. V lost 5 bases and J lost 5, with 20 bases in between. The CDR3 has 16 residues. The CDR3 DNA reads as TGTGCCAGCAGTCCCTTTGGGACAGGCGGGGGAGATACGCAGTATTTT. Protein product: CASSPFGTGGGDTQYF.

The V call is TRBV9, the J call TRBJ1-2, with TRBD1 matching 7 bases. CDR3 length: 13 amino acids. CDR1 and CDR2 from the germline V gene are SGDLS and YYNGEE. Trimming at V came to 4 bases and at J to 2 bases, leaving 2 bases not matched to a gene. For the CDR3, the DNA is TGTGCCAGCAGCATACAGGGGAACTATGGCTACACCTTC. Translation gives CASSIQGNYGYTF.

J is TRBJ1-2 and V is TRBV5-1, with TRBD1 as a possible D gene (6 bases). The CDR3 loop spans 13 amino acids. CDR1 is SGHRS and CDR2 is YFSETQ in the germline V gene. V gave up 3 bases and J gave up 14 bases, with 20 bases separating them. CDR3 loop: CASSYGGAAGVTF. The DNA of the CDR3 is TGCGCCAGCAGCTATGGGGGGGCCGCCGGCGTTACCTTC.

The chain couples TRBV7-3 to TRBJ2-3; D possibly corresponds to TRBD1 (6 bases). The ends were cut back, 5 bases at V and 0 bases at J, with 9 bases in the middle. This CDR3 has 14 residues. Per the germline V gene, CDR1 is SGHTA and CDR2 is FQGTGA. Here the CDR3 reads CASSIQGSTDTQYF. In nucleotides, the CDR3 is TGTGCCAGCAGCATACAGGGTAGCACAGATACGCAGTATTTT. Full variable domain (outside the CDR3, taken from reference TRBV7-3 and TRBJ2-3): GAGVSQTPSNKVTEKGKYVELRCDPISGHTALYWYRQSLGQGPEFLIYFQGTGAADDSGLPNDRFFAVRPEGSVSTLKIQRTERGDSAVYLCASSIQGSTDTQYFGPGTRLTVL.

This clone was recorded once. CDR3 in DNA: TGTGCTAGTGGCGGGACTAGCGGGTACCAAGAGACCCAGTACTTC. This gives the protein CASGGTSGYQETQYF. This chain uses TRBV12-5 with TRBJ2-5, with 12 bases aligning to TRBD2. There are 15 residues in the CDR3. Germline CDR1 is LGHNT and CDR2 is FRNRAP. J lost 0 bases, V lost 6 bases, and 2 bases had no gene match.

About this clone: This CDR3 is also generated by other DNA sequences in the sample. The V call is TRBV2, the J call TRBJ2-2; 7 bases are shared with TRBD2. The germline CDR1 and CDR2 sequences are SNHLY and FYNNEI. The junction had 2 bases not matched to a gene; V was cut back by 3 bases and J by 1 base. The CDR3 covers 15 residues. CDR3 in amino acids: CASSETGGNTGELFF. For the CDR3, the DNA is TGTGCCAGCAGTGAGACGGGGGGGAACACCGGGGAGCTGTTTTTT.

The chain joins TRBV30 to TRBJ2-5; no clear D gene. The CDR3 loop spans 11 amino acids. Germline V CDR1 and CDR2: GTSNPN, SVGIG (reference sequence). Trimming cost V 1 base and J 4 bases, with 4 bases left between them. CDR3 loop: CAWSARETQYF. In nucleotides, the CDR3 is TGTGCCTGGAGTGCCAGAGAGACCCAGTACTTC.

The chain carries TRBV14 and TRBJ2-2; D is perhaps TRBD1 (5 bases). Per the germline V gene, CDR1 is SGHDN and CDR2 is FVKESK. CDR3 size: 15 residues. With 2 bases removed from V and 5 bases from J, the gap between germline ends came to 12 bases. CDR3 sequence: CASSQTAGRTGELFF. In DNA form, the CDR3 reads TGTGCCAGCAGCCAAACCGCAGGGCGGACCGGGGAGCTGTTTTTT.